This entry features one TCR beta chain sequence. Its specificity is unknown. Template switching incorporated UMIs with a 6-nucleotide sample barcode. TCRdb re-analyzed the 5' RACE reads; it lists each CDR3 protein once, without DNA. Seen in this sample are 150,000 to 200,000 distinct CDR3 sequences; the ten most common clones hold around 7.2%. This entry comes from a study of monozygotic twins with inflammatory bowel disease. Study-level results: With others, IBD patients shared fewer clonotypes than healthy twins did, especially with disease activity.

This sequence was found in a human donor with ulcerative colitis or Crohn's disease, or a healthy co-twin of an affected twin (not recorded which). Input material: blood.

The chain's CDR3 is CSARDSSYETQYF. The chain is built from TRBV20-1 and TRBJ2-5. Germline V gene sequence: CDR1 DFQATT, CDR2 SNEGSKA (reference sequence). The CDR3 sequence is 13 residues long.